These 8 T cell receptor beta chains originate from one sample sequenced in a study of blood T cells in healthy people across ages (dated by TCRdb to between 2014 and 2016). Library creation used 5' RACE. The sequencer listed for this sample is Illumina HiSeq 2500. A second PCR of about 6 to 11 cycles was performed with a sample-barcoded 5' primer and a J-beta primer mix. Using fastp trimming at Q25 and MiXCR clonotype assembly, TCRdb reanalyzed the public sequencing data and kept in-frame beta chains. Every entry covers one CDR3 protein and lists the most common genes and DNA from its rows. For this sample the table gives around 800,000 distinct CDR3 sequences, of which around 25% were detected only once. Roughly 3.1% of the sample comes from the top ten. The sample was also linked to a second study, of T cells of mothers and their children.

Sequenced sample: blood. These receptors all stem from a boy aged 5-17 years in good health.

The rearrangement uses TRBV5-1 and TRBJ1-2; a weak D match, TRBD1 (5 bases). V gave up 1 base and J gave up 1 base, with 11 bases separating them. Germline V lookup: CDR1 SGHRS, CDR2 YFSETQ. The CDR3 loop spans 15 amino acids. The CDR3 region has the DNA TGCGCCAGCAGCTTGAGGGACGGCATTAACTATGGCTACACCTTC. Protein sequence: CASSLRDGINYGYTF.

This clonotype was observed a few times. The genes are TRBV5-5 and TRBJ1-2, with D unclear. This CDR3 is built from 14 residues. Germline CDR1 reads SGHKS; CDR2 reads YYEKEE (reference sequence). Between the trimmed V and J ends, which lost 4 bases and 4 bases, there was a span of 14 bases. The CDR3 is CASSLWTALYGYTF. The CDR3 nucleotides are TGTGCCAGCAGCCTATGGACGGCCCTCTATGGCTACACCTTC.

This clonotype has just a few counts. The chain employs TRBV11-3 and TRBJ2-3; unclear D gene. The CDR3 spans 13 residues. Germline CDR1 reads SGHNT; CDR2 reads YENEEA. Trimming removed 3 bases from V and 6 bases from J, with 10 bases in between. The CDR3 here is CASSFGSGDTQYF. The CDR3 bases are TGTGCCAGCAGCTTCGGATCCGGGGATACGCAGTATTTT.

This clonotype was found a few times. CDR3 residues: CSARDQLADYYNEQFF. The CDR3 nucleotides read TGCAGTGCTAGAGATCAGCTAGCGGACTACTACAATGAGCAGTTCTTC. The chain has TRBV20-1 and TRBJ2-5, with TRBD2 matching 7 bases. Matching the DNA end better, TRBJ2-1 makes the J call doubtful. The CDR3 has 16 amino acids. CDR1 DFQATT and CDR2 SNEGSKA come from the germline V gene (reference sequence).

Of note for this clonotype: One base away lies a much larger clone, so this may be a sequencing read error. This chain links TRBV7-9 with TRBJ2-5; D unclear. The J call is in doubt because the DNA end fits TRBJ2-7 better. CDR1 is SEHNR, CDR2 FQNEAQ, per germline (reference sequence). CDR3 length: 11 amino acids. The CDR3 protein is CASSAQYEQYF. CDR3 bases: TGTGCCAGCAGCGCGCAGTACGAGCAGTACTTC.

V usage is TRBV12-3 or TRBV12-4 and J usage is TRBJ2-3; TRBD2 matches 14 bases. The CDR3 length is 18 residues. V lost 5 bases to trimming and J lost 3 bases; unmatched junction nucleotides: 10. The DNA for the CDR3 is TGTGCCAGCAGTCCGAACCCAGGACTAGCGGGGGGTACAGATACGCAGTATTTT. Translated, it gives CASSPNPGLAGGTDTQYF.

The rearrangement uses TRBV4-1 and TRBJ2-5, with 11 bases aligning to TRBD2. The CDR3 has 18 residues. V gave up 0 bases and J gave up 1 base; unmatched junction bases: 7. CDR1 is MGHRA, CDR2 YSYEKL, per germline. The CDR3 DNA reads TGCGCCAGCAGCCAAGATACGTCTAGCGGGGGGTTCCAAGAGACCCAGTACTTC. It specifies CASSQDTSSGGFQETQYF.

The CDR3 spells CASSLGYGGLEQETQYF. The CDR3 DNA reads TGTGCCAGCAGCTTAGGGTATGGTGGTCTAGAACAAGAGACCCAGTACTTC. The chain recombines TRBV7-3 with TRBJ2-5; D is unclear. This CDR3 has 17 amino acids. Germline lookup yields CDR1 SGHTA and CDR2 FQGTGA. V gave up 2 bases and J gave up 2 bases, with 18 bases separating them.